This T cell receptor beta chain came from a study of T cells in localized non-small cell lung cancer. Regarding the study as a whole: Analysis by sequencing included only one tumor region, so heterogeneity remains possible. Among the top 100 tumor clones, a median about 57 appeared in adjacent lung. Clonality peaked in uninvolved adjacent lung rather than tumor.

This clone appeared a single time. What it binds is not known. Profiling relied on immunoSEQ multiplex PCR, and the TCRdb table lists in-frame clones only, not all of them. The repertoire holds approximately 43,000 clones, with roughly 86% as singletons. The sequence was collected from a woman aged 18-55 years with stage III lung adenocarcinoma. The input for sequencing was peripheral blood, taken before any cancer treatment.

Here the CDR3 reads CASSSPGVDAKGLQLFF. In nucleotides, the CDR3 is TGTGCCAGCAGCTCCCCAGGCGTGGACGCCAAGGGGCTCCAACTGTTTTTT. This chain joins TRBV7-9 and TRBJ1-4; D is perhaps TRBD1 (5 bases). This CDR3 region has 17 residues. Trimming removed 4 bases from V and 12 bases from J, with 27 bases in between. Germline V gene sequence: CDR1 SEHNR, CDR2 FQNEAQ (reference sequence).